The clone carrying this T cell receptor (beta chain) was seen ten or more times. The entry originates in a study of read filtering for tumor transcriptome and immune sequencing. Study overall: Per sample, TCR-region reads ranged about 4.05 to 10.27 million by IR-seq, 85 to 1273 by RNA-seq.

The CDR3 length is 14 residues. With 0 bases removed from V and 1 base from J, the gap between germline ends came to 7 bases. CDR1 SGHRS and CDR2 YFSETQ come from the germline V gene. Molecular barcoded adaptors covering alpha/delta and beta/gamma chains were used on approximately 440 ng RNA. TCRdb reprocessed the reads with MiXCR, giving one entry per CDR3 protein. The sample has around 140,000 distinct CDR3 sequences, under 15% seen once. This chain uses TRBV5-1 with TRBJ1-1; D is unclear. Sequencing used a population of CD138-negative cells sorted from bone marrow. The clonotype comes from a donor at least 40 years old with multiple myeloma. In DNA form, the CDR3 reads TGCGCCAGCAGCTTGGCCTCTGGGAACACTGAAGCTTTCTTT. This encodes CASSLASGNTEAFF.